The sequence of this T cell receptor (beta chain) was determined in a study of post-analysis software for immune sequencing data. The TCR beta cDNA libraries carried unique molecular identifiers. TCRdb re-analysed the PCR reads in MiXCR, keeping a single row per CDR3 protein. The table records about 810,000 distinct CDR3 sequences, about 53% of them present only once. As concerns this clonotype: Its antigen is unknown.

The CDR3 is made up of 13 amino acids. In germline, CDR1 is DFQATT, CDR2 SNEGSKA (reference sequence). The V end lost 6 bases, the J end lost 6 bases, and 14 bases lay between the germline ends. Whole-study findings and limits: The five TRBV segments detected at higher frequency in patients than in controls included TRBV5-6, TRBV5-1 and TRBV20-1.

Material: blood. The source is a girl aged 5 to 17 with multiple sclerosis. The chain has TRBV20-1 and TRBJ1-4, with D possibly matching TRBD1 (6 bases). The CDR3 region is CSARGAGHEKLFF. CDR3 bases: TGCAGTGCCCGGGGGGCGGGCCATGAAAAACTGTTTTTT.